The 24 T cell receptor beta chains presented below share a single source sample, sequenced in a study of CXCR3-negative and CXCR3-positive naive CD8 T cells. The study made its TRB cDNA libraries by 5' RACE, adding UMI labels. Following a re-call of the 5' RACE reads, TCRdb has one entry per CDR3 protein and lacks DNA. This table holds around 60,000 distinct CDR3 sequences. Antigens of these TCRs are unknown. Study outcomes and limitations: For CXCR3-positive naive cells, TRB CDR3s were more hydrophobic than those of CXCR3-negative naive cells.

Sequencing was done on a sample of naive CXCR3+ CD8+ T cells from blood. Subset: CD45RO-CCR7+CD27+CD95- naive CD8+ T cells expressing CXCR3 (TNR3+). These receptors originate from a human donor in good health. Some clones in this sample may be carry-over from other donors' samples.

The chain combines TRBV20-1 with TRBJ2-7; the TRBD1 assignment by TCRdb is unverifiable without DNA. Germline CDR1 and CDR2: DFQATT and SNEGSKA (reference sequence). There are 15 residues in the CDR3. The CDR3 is CSARSWTGGTYEQYF.

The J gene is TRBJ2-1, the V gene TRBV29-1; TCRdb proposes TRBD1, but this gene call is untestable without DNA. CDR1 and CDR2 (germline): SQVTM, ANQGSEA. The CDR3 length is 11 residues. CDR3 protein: CSVEARGEQFF.

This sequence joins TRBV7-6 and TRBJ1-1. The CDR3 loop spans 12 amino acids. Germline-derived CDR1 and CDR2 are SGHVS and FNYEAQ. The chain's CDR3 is CASSPVNTEAFF.

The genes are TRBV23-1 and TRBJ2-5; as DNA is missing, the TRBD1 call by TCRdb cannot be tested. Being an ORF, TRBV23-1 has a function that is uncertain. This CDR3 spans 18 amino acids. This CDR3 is CASSHTGVVGSREETQYF.

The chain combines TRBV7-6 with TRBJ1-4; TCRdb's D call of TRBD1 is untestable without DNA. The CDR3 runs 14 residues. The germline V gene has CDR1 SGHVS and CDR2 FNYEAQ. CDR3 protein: CASSFTGSNEKLFF.

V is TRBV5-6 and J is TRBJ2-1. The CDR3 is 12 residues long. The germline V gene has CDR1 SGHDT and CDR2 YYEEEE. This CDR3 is CASSPPGYEQFF.

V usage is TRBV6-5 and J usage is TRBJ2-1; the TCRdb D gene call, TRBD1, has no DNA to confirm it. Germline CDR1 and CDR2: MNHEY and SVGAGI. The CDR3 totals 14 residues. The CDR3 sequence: CASVLAQGLDEQFF.

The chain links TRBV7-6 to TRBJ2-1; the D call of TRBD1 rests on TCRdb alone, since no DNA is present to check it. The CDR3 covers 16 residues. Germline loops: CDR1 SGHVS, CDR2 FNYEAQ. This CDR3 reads CASSLAGQVPYNEQFF.

CDR3 in amino acids: CASSQDGGSSNSPLHF. This chain connects TRBV4-3 to TRBJ1-6; the TCRdb call, TRBD1, lacks DNA for checking. This CDR3 region has 16 residues. Germline CDR1 reads LGHNA; CDR2 reads YSLEER.

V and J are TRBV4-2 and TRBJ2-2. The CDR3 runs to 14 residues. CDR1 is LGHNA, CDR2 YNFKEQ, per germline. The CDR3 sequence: CASSQDLYSGELFF.

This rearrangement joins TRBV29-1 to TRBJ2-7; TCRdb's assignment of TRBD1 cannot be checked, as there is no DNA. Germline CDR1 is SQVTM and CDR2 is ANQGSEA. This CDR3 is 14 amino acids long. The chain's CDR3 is CSASRDRGFYEQYF.

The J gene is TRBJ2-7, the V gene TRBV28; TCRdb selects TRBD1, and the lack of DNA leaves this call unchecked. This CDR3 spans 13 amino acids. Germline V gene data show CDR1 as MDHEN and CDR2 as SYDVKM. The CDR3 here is CAPSPGGGYEQYF.

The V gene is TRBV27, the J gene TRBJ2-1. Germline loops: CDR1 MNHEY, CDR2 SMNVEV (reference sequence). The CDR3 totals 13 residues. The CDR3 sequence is CASSFTEYNEQFF.

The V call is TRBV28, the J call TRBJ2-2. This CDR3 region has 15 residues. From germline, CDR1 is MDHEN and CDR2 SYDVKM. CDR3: CASSFYGRPSGELFF.

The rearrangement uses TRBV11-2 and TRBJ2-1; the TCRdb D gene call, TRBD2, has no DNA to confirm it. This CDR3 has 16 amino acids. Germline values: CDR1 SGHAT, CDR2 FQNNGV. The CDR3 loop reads CASSLFRSGGAGEQFF.

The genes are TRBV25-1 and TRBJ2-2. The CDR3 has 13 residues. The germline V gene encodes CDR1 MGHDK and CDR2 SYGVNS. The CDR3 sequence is CASSELGTGELFF.

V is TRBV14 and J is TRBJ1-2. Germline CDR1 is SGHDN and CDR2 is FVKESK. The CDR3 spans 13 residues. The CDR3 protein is CASSHISNYGYTF.

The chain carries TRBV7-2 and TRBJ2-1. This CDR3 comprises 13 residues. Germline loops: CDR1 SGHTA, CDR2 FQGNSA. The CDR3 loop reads CASSLAPYNEQFF.

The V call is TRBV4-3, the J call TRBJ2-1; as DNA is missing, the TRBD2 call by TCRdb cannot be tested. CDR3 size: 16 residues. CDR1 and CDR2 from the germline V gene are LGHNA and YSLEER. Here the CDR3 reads CASSQLSLARGNEQFF.

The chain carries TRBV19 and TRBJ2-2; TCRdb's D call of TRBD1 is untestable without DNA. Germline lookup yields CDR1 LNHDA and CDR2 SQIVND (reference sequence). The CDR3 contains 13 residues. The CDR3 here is CASTPGWAGELFF.

CDR3: CSVAGGGAEAFF. The chain links TRBV29-1 to TRBJ1-1. The CDR3 runs to 12 residues. The germline V gene has CDR1 SQVTM and CDR2 ANQGSEA. Supplemented by reference TRBV29-1 and TRBJ1-1, the full variable domain reads SAVISQKPSRDICQRGTSLTIQCQVDSQVTMMFWYRQQPGQSLTLIATANQGSEATYESGFVIDKFPISRPNLTFSTLTVSNMSPEDSSIYLCSVAGGGAEAFFGQGTRLTVV.

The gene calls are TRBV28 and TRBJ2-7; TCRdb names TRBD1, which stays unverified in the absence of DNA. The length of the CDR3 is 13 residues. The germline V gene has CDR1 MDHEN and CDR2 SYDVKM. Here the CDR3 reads CASSSRDNYEQYF.

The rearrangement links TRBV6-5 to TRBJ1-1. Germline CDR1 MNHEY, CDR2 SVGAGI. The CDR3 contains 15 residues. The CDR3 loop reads CASSYHQGLDTEAFF.

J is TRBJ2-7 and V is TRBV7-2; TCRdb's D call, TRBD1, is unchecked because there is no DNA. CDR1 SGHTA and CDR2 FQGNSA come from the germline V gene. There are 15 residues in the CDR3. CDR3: CASSFYRGQSYEQYF. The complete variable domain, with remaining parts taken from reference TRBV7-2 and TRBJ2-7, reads GAGVSQSPSNKVTEKGKDVELRCDPISGHTALYWYRQSLGQGLEFLIYFQGNSAPDKSGLPSDRFSAERTGGSVSTLTIQRTQQEDSAVYLCASSFYRGQSYEQYFGPGTRLTVT.